This T cell receptor beta chain emerged from a study of blood T cell repertoires in COVID-19. Study overall: The analysed material was cDNA or gDNA that came from T cells, B-cell-depleted T cells, or PBMCs.

Cohort 3 donors were reported recovered after two negative PCRs, clearance, or symptom resolution. The CDR3 length is 15 residues. Per germline, CDR1 SGHTS and CDR2 YDEGEE. The ends lost 2 bases at V and 7 bases at J; junction bases unmatched: 8. The protocol was immunoSEQ multiplex PCR, while the TCRdb copy is restricted to in-frame clones and leaves out a portion. The repertoire includes approximately 210,000 clones, 87% of them detected once, and approximately 2.1% sits in the top ten. Input material: PBMCs or T cells enriched from blood (not recorded which). This clonotype originated in a woman aged 25 to 39 who had recovered from COVID-19. The chain employs TRBV5-8 and TRBJ1-5, with TRBD1 matching 8 bases. The CDR3 bases are TGTGCCAGCAGCTTTAGGACAGGGCGTTTGCAGCCCCAGCATTTT. It yields the protein CASSFRTGRLQPQHF.